The entry below gives a single T cell receptor (beta chain) sequence along with its context. What it recognizes is unknown. Time point noted: newly diagnosed GD, antithyroid drugs for less than 3 months. After RNA was extracted from PBMCs, the TCR library was made from it. This sample was taken from a study of regulatory T cells in long-lasting Graves disease. Whole-study results and caveats: Examination was confined to peripheral blood, excluding thyroid tissue. Persistent cases of Graves' showed reduced TCR diversity relative to newly diagnosed patients.

To make TCR beta libraries, researchers used iRepertoire HTBI primers and Arm-PCR of CDR3 regions. One entry per CDR3 protein results from TCRdb running MiXCR on the multiplex PCR reads. Among approximately 540,000 distinct CDR3 sequences listed, more than 10% were seen once. This sample was shared with a second study, whose subject was T cells in Graves' hyperthyroidism and ophthalmopathy.

The sample in question was peripheral blood mononuclear cells (PBMCs), obtained at new diagnosis, from a patient treated with antithyroid drugs. The source is a woman in her thirties with Graves disease.

CDR3 in DNA: TGCGCCAGCAGCCAAGAGTATTCACAAGCCAAAAACATTCAGTACTTC. This gives the protein CASSQEYSQAKNIQYF. V and J are TRBV4-3 and TRBJ2-4; D remains ambiguous. The CDR3 runs 16 residues. Germline assignment: CDR1 LGHNA and CDR2 YSLEER. The germline V and J ends were trimmed by 0 bases and 0 bases, with 9 bases remaining between them.